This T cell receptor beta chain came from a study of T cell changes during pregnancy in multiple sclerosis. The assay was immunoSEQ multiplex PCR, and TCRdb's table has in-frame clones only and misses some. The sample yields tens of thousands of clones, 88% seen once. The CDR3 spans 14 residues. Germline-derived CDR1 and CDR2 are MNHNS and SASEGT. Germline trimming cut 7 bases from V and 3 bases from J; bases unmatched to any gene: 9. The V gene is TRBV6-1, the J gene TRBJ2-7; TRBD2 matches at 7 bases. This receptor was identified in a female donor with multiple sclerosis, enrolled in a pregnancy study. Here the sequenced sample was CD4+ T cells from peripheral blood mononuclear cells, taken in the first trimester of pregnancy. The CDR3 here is CASIPGAGDYEQYF. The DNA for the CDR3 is TGTGCCAGCATCCCTGGGGCGGGAGACTACGAGCAGTACTTC.